This T cell receptor (beta chain) was retrieved from a study of blood T cells in healthy people across ages. The CDR3 runs 14 residues. The germline V and J ends were trimmed by 0 bases and 5 bases, with 10 bases remaining between them. Germline V gene sequence: CDR1 MNHNY, CDR2 SVGAGI (reference sequence). A second PCR of 7 to 11 cycles used a sample-barcoded 5' primer and a J-beta primer mix. Each cDNA molecule received a tag from a template-switch adaptor that had 12 random nucleotides. TCRdb passed the 5' RACE reads through MiXCR, listing each CDR3 protein once. The sample lists some 690,000 distinct CDR3 sequences; over 20% were seen once.

V gene TRBV6-6 combines with J gene TRBJ2-5; D is ambiguous. Sequenced: blood. The sequence was collected from a man in his 70s in good health. CDR3 coding DNA: TGTGCCAGCAGTTACTCGGGTCATGGGGAGACCCAGTACTTC. Residues: CASSYSGHGETQYF.